Shown below are 26 T cell receptor beta chains from a single sample sequenced in a study of CD8+ T cells in alopecia areata. Specified treatment: oral pan-JAK inhibitor, 5-10 mg twice daily. Sequencing templates came from extracted RNA that was reverse transcribed into cDNA. Generated by immunoSEQ multiplex PCR, the TCRdb table keeps only in-frame clones and is missing some. Of 60,000 to 90,000 clones listed, around 65% are singletons. This sample comprised CD8+ T cells sorted from blood, obtained at week 24, from a patient treated with tofacitinib. These receptors were taken from a human donor with alopecia areata.

The chain recombines TRBV27 with TRBJ2-7; unclear D gene. With 5 bases removed from V and 6 bases from J, the gap between germline ends came to 17 bases. In germline, CDR1 is MNHEY, CDR2 SMNVEV (reference sequence). CDR3 length equals 14 residues. CDR3 protein: CASSPGYRVSEQYF. The CDR3 bases are TGTGCCAGCAGTCCCGGCTATAGGGTTTCCGAGCAGTACTTC.

CDR3 sequence: CASSLDRVECLFF. For the CDR3, the DNA is TGTGCCAGCAGTTTAGACAGGGTGGAATGTCTGTTTTTT. The chain employs TRBV27 and TRBJ1-4; TRBD1 matches at 7 bases. CDR1 and CDR2 (germline): MNHEY, SMNVEV (reference sequence). CDR3 size: 13 residues. Unmatched junction bases numbered 8, after V lost 2 bases and J lost 14 bases. Full variable domain (remainder filled in from reference TRBV27 and TRBJ1-4): EAQVTQNPRYLITVTGKKLTVTCSQNMNHEYMSWYRQDPGLGLRQIYYSMNVEVTDKGDVPEGYKVSRKEKRNFPLILESPSPNQTSLYFCASSLDRVECLFFGSGTQLSVL.

This chain links TRBV4-3 with TRBJ2-5; 8 bases fit TRBD2. The CDR3 totals 14 residues. V shed 4 bases, J shed 5 bases, and the junction held 6 bases outside the gene matches. The germline gives CDR1 LGHNA, CDR2 YSLEER. CDR3 DNA sequence: TGCGCCAGCAGCCCTGAGCGGGGGTGGGAGACCCAGTACTTC. Residues: CASSPERGWETQYF.

The CDR3, as DNA: TGCGCCAGCAGCCAAGACGGGACAGGGGATGGTGAAGCTTTCTTT. It is translated as CASSQDGTGDGEAFF. V usage is TRBV4-1 and J usage is TRBJ1-1, with 10 positions matching TRBD1. The CDR3 extends over 15 amino acids. Unmatched junction bases numbered 5, after V lost 0 bases and J lost 7 bases. Germline V gene sequence: CDR1 MGHRA, CDR2 YSYEKL.

V and J are TRBV4-1 and TRBJ2-1, with 13 bases fitting TRBD2. V was pared by 1 base and J by 6 bases, with 6 bases of the junction left unmatched. CDR1 and CDR2 (germline): MGHRA, YSYEKL. CDR3 size: 17 residues. Written as DNA, the CDR3 is TGCGCCAGCAGCCAAGGAACCGGGACTAGCGGGATCAATGAGCAGTTCTTC. The encoded protein is CASSQGTGTSGINEQFF.

The chain combines TRBV6-5 with TRBJ2-1; TRBD1 matches at 7 bases. The V gene end was trimmed by 6 bases and the J gene end by 5 bases; junction bases not matched to a gene: 7. The CDR3 runs 14 residues. Germline-derived CDR1 and CDR2 are MNHEY and SVGAGI. CDR3 in DNA: TGTGCCAGCAGCCCCGGACAGGAGAACAATGAGCAGTTCTTC. This codes for CASSPGQENNEQFF.

The chain carries TRBV15 and TRBJ2-5; 7 nucleotides line up with TRBD2. Germline V lookup: CDR1 LNHNV, CDR2 YYDKDF (reference sequence). V shed 3 bases and J 5 bases; nucleotides not matched to a gene: 12. The CDR3 spans 16 residues. The CDR3 DNA is TGTGCCACCAGCAGTTGGGTGGCGGGAGATGGGGAGACCCAGTACTTC. Translated, it gives CATSSWVAGDGETQYF. The full variable domain, in which reference TRBV15 and TRBJ2-5 provide the parts outside the CDR3, is DAMVIQNPRYQVTQFGKPVTLSCSQTLNHNVMYWYQQKSSQAPKLLFHYYDKDFNNEADTPDNFQSRRPNTSFCFLDIRSPGLGDTAMYLCATSSWVAGDGETQYFGPGTRLLVL.

For the CDR3, the DNA is TGCGCCAGCAGCCAAGATCCACTTGGCACTGAAGCTTTCTTT. Translated, it gives CASSQDPLGTEAFF. The chain couples TRBV4-1 to TRBJ1-1; unclear D gene. Deletions cut 0 bases from V and 4 bases from J, with 9 bases between. Germline CDR1 MGHRA, CDR2 YSYEKL. CDR3 length: 14 residues.

The V call is TRBV9, the J call TRBJ1-6; D perhaps matches TRBD1 (5 bases). In germline, CDR1 is SGDLS, CDR2 YYNGEE. The CDR3 runs 14 residues. V lost 3 bases and J 6 bases, leaving 10 bases between the germline ends. The CDR3 spells CASSGSGPNSPLHF. In DNA, the CDR3 is TGTGCCAGCAGCGGCTCGGGGCCTAATTCACCCCTCCACTTT.

V is TRBV14 and J is TRBJ2-7; D might be TRBD2 (5 bases). The CDR3 contains 13 residues. Trimming shortened V by 2 bases and J by 7 bases, and 12 bases separated the two germline ends. Germline V CDR1 and CDR2: SGHDN, FVKESK. CDR3 nucleotides: TGTGCCAGCAGCCAATTGTCCCGGGGTGAGCAGTACTTC. Residues: CASSQLSRGEQYF.

The chain couples TRBV9 to TRBJ2-2; D is unresolved. CDR1 and CDR2 (germline): SGDLS, YYNGEE. This CDR3 is built from 13 residues. V was cut by 2 bases and J by 6 bases, with 8 bases left in between. The CDR3 coding sequence is TGTGCCAGCAGCGTGGCTAGGGCCGGGGAGCTGTTTTTT. Amino acids: CASSVARAGELFF.

The V gene is TRBV27, the J gene TRBJ1-1; TRBD1 matches 9 bases. This CDR3 has 15 amino acids. Trimming at V came to 5 bases and at J to 5 bases, leaving 9 bases not matched to a gene. Germline values: CDR1 MNHEY, CDR2 SMNVEV (reference sequence). As DNA, the CDR3 is TGTGCCAGCAGTGTCACAGGGGGCGTTGGGACTGAAGCTTTCTTT. Protein: CASSVTGGVGTEAFF.

The rearrangement joins TRBV9 to TRBJ1-2; 7 nucleotides match TRBD1. With 4 bases clipped from V and 4 bases from J, the junction kept 10 bases outside the gene matches. The germline V gene has CDR1 SGDLS and CDR2 YYNGEE. This CDR3 spans 15 amino acids. DNA for the CDR3: TGTGCCAGCAGCCCCCATAACGACAGGGCCTATGGCTACACCTTC. It codes for CASSPHNDRAYGYTF.

The sample holds a few counts of this clone. This sequence joins TRBV5-1 and TRBJ2-2, with TRBD2 matching 7 bases. The CDR3 totals 17 residues. V shed 4 bases, J shed 3 bases, and the junction held 12 bases outside the gene matches. Germline V gene lookup returns CDR1 SGHRS and CDR2 YFSETQ. CDR3 bases: TGCGCCAGCAGCCAACCCCCCGGGACTACCTACACCGGGGAGCTGTTTTTT. It translates to CASSQPPGTTYTGELFF.

This chain joins TRBV4-1 and TRBJ2-1; tentative D call: TRBD2 (6 bases). CDR1 is MGHRA, CDR2 YSYEKL, per germline. The CDR3 sequence is 15 residues long. Trimming shortened V by 1 base and J by 5 bases, and 12 bases separated the two germline ends. The CDR3 DNA is TGCGCCAGCAGCCAAGCCCCGGGACTCGACAATGAGCAGTTCTTC. This translates into CASSQAPGLDNEQFF.

The rearrangement joins TRBV4-2 to TRBJ1-4; D is unresolved. The CDR3 loop spans 14 amino acids. V was shortened by 0 bases and J by 5 bases, with 7 bases between the two germline ends. CDR1 is LGHNA and CDR2 is YNFKEQ in the germline V gene. CDR3 loop: CASSQDSVNEKLFF. In DNA, the CDR3 is TGTGCCAGCAGCCAAGATTCGGTAAATGAAAAACTGTTTTTT.

V is TRBV19 and J is TRBJ1-1; TRBD1 might be the D (5 bases). CDR1 LNHDA and CDR2 SQIVND come from the germline V gene (reference sequence). The CDR3 is 13 amino acids. V lost 6 bases and J 3 bases, leaving 11 bases between the germline ends. The DNA for the CDR3 is TGTGCCAGTAGCAAAAGGGGTTACACTGAAGCTTTCTTT. It yields the protein CASSKRGYTEAFF.

This clone was seen more than once but under ten times. The rearrangement uses TRBV29-1 and TRBJ2-2, with a possible D match to TRBD1 (6 bases). Germline CDR1 reads SQVTM; CDR2 reads ANQGSEA. Trimming pared 2 bases from V and 6 bases from J, leaving 10 bases between. The CDR3 has 13 amino acids. This CDR3 reads CSVETGYAGELFF. The CDR3 DNA sequence: TGCAGCGTTGAAACAGGGTATGCCGGGGAGCTGTTTTTT.

V gene TRBV4-1 combines with J gene TRBJ2-1; 7 positions match TRBD1. With V trimmed by 4 bases and J by 3 bases, 3 bases remained unmatched. CDR1 and CDR2 from the germline V gene are MGHRA and YSYEKL. The CDR3 runs to 14 residues. This chain's CDR3 is CASSPWDSYNEQFF. CDR3 nucleotides: TGCGCCAGCAGCCCGTGGGACAGCTACAATGAGCAGTTCTTC.

This clone appeared a few times. The genes are TRBV5-1 and TRBJ2-2; TRBD1 matches 9 bases. Germline loops: CDR1 SGHRS, CDR2 YFSETQ. Germline trimming cut 3 bases from V and 6 bases from J; bases unmatched to any gene: 0. This CDR3 has 13 residues. The DNA for the CDR3 is TGCGCCAGCAGCTGGACAGGGGCCGGGGAGCTGTTTTTT. This gives the protein CASSWTGAGELFF.

CDR3 nucleotides: TGTGCCAGCAGTGGGGGTGATAGACCCTACGGCGAGCAGTACTTC. Translation: CASSGGDRPYGEQYF. J is TRBJ2-7 and V is TRBV2; D unresolved. Germline V lookup: CDR1 SNHLY, CDR2 FYNNEI. The V gene lost 4 bases and the J gene lost 6 bases, with 19 bases spanning the gap. The CDR3 runs 15 residues.

CDR3 residues: CASSEGQGLGAFF. DNA for the CDR3: TGCGCCAGCAGCGAAGGACAGGGTCTAGGAGCTTTCTTT. The rearrangement joins TRBV5-1 to TRBJ1-1; 8 positions agree with TRBD1. The CDR3 runs 13 residues. The J segment lost 10 bases and the V segment lost 4 bases, leaving 9 bases of the junction unmatched. Germline CDR1 SGHRS, CDR2 YFSETQ.

The chain couples TRBV4-1 to TRBJ1-1; possible D gene TRBD1, 5 bases. Germline CDR1 MGHRA, CDR2 YSYEKL. The CDR3 has 15 amino acids. Trimming stripped 0 bases from V and 6 bases from J, with 14 bases between. Here the CDR3 reads CASSQDSGTYPEAFF. The CDR3 nucleotides are TGCGCCAGCAGCCAAGATTCGGGGACGTATCCTGAAGCTTTCTTT.

The V call is TRBV10-3, the J call TRBJ1-1; D call uncertain. The V end lost 4 bases, the J end lost 4 bases, and 13 bases lay between the germline ends. This CDR3 contains 14 residues. In germline, CDR1 is ENHRY, CDR2 SYGVKD. For the CDR3, the DNA is TGTGCCATCAGTGTGAGCGCATCGGGCACTGAAGCTTTCTTT. Its translation: CAISVSASGTEAFF.

This chain links TRBV4-3 with TRBJ2-4; tentatively, D is TRBD1 (5 bases). Trimming removed 0 bases at V and 7 bases at J, with 13 bases between. The V gene's germline CDR1 is LGHNA and CDR2 YSLEER. The CDR3 contains 15 residues. CDR3 loop: CASSQDLTAVNIQYF. As DNA, the CDR3 is TGCGCCAGCAGCCAAGATTTGACAGCCGTGAACATTCAGTACTTC.

The rearrangement uses TRBV25-1 and TRBJ2-3, with D perhaps assigned TRBD1 or TRBD2 (5 bases each). This CDR3 region has 15 residues. Germline V gives CDR1 MGHDK, CDR2 SYGVNS. V dropped 5 bases and J dropped 5 bases, with 17 bases sitting between them. CDR3 DNA: TGTGCCAGCAGTATGATCGGGGCGGCTGGAGATACGCAGTATTTT. This gives the protein CASSMIGAAGDTQYF.